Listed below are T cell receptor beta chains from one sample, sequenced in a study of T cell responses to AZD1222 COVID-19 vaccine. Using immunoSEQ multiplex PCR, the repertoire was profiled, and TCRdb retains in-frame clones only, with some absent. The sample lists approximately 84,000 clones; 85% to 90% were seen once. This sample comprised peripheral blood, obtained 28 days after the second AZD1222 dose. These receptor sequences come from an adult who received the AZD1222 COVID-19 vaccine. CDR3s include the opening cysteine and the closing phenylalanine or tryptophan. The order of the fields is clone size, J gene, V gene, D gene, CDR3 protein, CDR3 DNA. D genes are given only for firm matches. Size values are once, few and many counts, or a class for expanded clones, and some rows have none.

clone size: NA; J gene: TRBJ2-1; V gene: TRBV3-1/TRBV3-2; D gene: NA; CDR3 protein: CASSFQGSGPSNEQFF; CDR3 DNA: TGTGCCAGCAGCTTTCAAGGCTCAGGGCCCTCCAATGAGCAGTTCTTC
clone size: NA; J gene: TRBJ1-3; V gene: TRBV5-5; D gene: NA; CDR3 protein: CASSRTDGTGNTIYF; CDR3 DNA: TGTGCCAGCAGCCGGACAGATGGGACTGGAAACACCATATATTTT
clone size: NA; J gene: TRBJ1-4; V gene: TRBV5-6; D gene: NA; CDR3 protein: CASSLAQGIEKLFF; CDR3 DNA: TGTGCCAGCAGCTTGGCCCAGGGGATTGAAAAACTGTTTTTT
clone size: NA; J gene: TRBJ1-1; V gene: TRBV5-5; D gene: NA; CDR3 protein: CASSLSTGNTEAFF; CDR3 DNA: TGTGCCAGCAGCTTGTCGACAGGGAACACTGAAGCTTTCTTT
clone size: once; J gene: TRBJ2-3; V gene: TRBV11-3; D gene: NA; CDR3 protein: CASSLVAGASTDTQYF; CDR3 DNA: TGTGCCAGCAGCTTAGTTGCAGGGGCTAGCACAGATACGCAGTATTTT
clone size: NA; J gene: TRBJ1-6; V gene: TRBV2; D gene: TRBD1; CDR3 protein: CASRADRVASPLHF; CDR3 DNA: TGTGCCAGCAGGGCGGACAGGGTAGCTTCACCCCTCCACTTT
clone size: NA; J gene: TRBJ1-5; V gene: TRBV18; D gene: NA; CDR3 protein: CASSVQAAQPQHF; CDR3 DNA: TGTGCCAGCTCAGTACAGGCTGCTCAGCCCCAGCATTTT
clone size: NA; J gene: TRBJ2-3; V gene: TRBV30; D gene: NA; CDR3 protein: CAWSFADTQYF; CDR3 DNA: TGTGCCTGGAGTTTCGCAGATACGCAGTATTTT
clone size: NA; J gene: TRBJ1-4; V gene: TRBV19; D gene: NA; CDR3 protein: CASSRNPPNEKLFF; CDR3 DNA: TGTGCCAGTAGCCGGAACCCACCTAATGAAAAACTGTTTTTT
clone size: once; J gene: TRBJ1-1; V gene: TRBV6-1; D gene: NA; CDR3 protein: CASSEATVNWVGVNTEAFF; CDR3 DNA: TGTGCCAGCAGTGAAGCGACAGTTAATTGGGTAGGGGTGAACACTGAAGCTTTCTTT
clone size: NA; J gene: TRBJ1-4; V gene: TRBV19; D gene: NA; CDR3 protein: CAARARRDEKLFF; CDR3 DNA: TGTGCCGCGAGGGCGCGCAGGGATGAAAAACTGTTTTTT
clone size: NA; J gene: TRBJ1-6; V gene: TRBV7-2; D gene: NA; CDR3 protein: CASSLELGRLHF; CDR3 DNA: TGTGCCAGCAGCTTAGAACTGGGCCGACTCCACTTT
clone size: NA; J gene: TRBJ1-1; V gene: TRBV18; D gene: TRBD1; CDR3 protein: CASSPQGAGTEAFF; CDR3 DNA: TGTGCCAGCTCACCTCAGGGGGCTGGCACTGAAGCTTTCTTT
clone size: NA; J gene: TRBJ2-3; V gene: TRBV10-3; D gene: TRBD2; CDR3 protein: CAISLAGGDTDTQYF; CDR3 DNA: TGTGCCATCAGCCTAGCGGGGGGGGACACAGATACGCAGTATTTT
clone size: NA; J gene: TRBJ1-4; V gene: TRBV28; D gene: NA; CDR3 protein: CASSLLSATNEKLFF; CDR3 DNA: TGTGCCAGCAGTCTGCTCAGTGCAACTAATGAAAAACTGTTTTTT
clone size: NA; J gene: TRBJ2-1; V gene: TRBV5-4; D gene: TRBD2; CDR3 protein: CASSLTTSGVRNEQFF; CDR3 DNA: TGTGCCAGCAGCTTGACGACTAGCGGGGTCCGGAATGAGCAGTTCTTC
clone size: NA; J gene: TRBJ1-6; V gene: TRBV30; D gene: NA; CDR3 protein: CAWSTTGTYNSPLHF; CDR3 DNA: TGTGCCTGGAGTACCACAGGGACCTATAATTCACCCCTCCACTTT
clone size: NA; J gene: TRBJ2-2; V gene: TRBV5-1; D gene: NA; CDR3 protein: CASSRLGEMNTGELFF; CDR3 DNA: TGCGCCAGCAGCCGCCTTGGAGAGATGAACACCGGGGAGCTGTTTTTT
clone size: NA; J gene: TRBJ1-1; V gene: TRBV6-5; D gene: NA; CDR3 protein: CASSYSAGRVNTEAFF; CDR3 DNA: TGTGCCAGCAGTTACTCGGCTGGCAGGGTGAACACTGAAGCTTTCTTT
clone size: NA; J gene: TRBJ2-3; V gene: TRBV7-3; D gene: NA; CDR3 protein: CASSSSSFTDTQYF; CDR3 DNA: TGTGCCAGCAGCTCCAGCTCTTTCACAGATACGCAGTATTTT
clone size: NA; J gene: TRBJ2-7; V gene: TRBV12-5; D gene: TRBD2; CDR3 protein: CASGRRLAEFYEQYF; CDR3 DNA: TGTGCTAGTGGTCGGCGGCTAGCGGAGTTCTACGAGCAGTACTTC
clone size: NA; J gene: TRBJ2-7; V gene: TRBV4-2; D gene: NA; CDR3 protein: CASSQSRGSNYEQYF; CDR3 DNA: TGTGCCAGCAGCCAAAGCAGGGGATCCAACTACGAGCAGTACTTC
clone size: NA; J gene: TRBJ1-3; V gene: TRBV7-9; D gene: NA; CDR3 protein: CASSRAGVGSCRF; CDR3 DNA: TGTGCCAGCAGCCGCGCCGGGGTTGGAAGTTGTCGTTTT
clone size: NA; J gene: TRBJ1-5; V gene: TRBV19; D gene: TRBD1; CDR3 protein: CASRRQGFNQPQHF; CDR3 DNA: TGTGCCAGTAGAAGACAGGGCTTCAATCAGCCCCAGCATTTT
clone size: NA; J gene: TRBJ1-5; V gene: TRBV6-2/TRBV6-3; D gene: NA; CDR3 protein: CASSYEGWSNQPQHF; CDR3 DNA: TGTGCCAGCAGTTACGAGGGGTGGAGCAATCAGCCCCAGCATTTT
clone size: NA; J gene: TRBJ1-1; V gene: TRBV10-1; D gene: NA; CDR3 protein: CASSERTNTEAFF; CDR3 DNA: TGCGCCAGCAGTGAGAGGACGAACACTGAAGCTTTCTTT
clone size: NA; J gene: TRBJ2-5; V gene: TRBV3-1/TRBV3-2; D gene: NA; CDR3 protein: CASSPGGSRETQYF; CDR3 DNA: TGTGCCAGCAGCCCGGGTGGGTCTAGAGAGACCCAGTACTTC
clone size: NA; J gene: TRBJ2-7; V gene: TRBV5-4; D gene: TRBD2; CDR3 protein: CASSRTSGRAYEQYF; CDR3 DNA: TGTGCCAGCAGCCGGACTAGCGGGAGGGCCTACGAGCAGTACTTC
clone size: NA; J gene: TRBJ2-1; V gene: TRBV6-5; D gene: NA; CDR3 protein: CASSRLPYNEQFF; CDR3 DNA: TGTGCCAGCAGTCGACTCCCCTACAATGAGCAGTTCTTC
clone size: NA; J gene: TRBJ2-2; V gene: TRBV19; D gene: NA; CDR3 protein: CASKVRAGELFF; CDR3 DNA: TGTGCCAGTAAGGTGAGGGCCGGGGAGCTGTTTTTT
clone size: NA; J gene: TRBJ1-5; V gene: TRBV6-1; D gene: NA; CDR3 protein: CASSENALRDQPQHF; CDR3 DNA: TGTGCCAGCAGTGAGAATGCGCTGAGGGATCAGCCCCAGCATTTT
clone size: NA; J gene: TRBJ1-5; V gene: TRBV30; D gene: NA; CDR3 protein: CAWGTEYNQPQHF; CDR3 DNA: TGTGCCTGGGGGACGGAATACAATCAGCCCCAGCATTTT
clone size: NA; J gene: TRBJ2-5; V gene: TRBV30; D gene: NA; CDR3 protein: CAWSDRDLRETQYF; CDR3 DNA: TGTGCCTGGAGTGACAGGGATCTGAGAGAGACCCAGTACTTC
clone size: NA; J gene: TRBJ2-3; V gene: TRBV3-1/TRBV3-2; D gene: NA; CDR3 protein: CASSLLGDTQYF; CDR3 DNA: TGTGCCAGCAGTCTTCTTGGAGATACGCAGTATTTT
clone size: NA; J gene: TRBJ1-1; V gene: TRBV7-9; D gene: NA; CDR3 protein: CATPKEATRSNMNTEAFF; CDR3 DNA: TGTGCCACACCAAAGGAAGCAACAAGGAGCAACATGAACACTGAAGCTTTCTTT
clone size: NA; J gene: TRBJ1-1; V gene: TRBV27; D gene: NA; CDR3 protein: CASSLYPPGGTEAFF; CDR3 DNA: TGTGCCAGCAGTTTATACCCTCCCGGGGGTACTGAAGCTTTCTTT
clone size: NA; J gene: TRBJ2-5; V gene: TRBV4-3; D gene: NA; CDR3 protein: CASSQEGVVWYEETQYF; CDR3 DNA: TGCGCCAGCAGCCAAGAGGGGGTGGTGTGGTACGAAGAGACCCAGTACTTC
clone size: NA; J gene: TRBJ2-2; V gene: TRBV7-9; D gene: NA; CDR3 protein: CASSLSGNTGELFF; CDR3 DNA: TGTGCCAGCAGCTTAAGCGGGAACACCGGGGAGCTGTTTTTT
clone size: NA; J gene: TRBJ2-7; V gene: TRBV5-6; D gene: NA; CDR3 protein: CASSLVVTEAYEQYF; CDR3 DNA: TGTGCCAGCAGCTTGGTAGTGACAGAGGCTTACGAGCAGTACTTC
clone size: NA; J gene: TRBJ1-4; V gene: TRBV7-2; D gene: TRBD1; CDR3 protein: CASSTYRGSEEKLFF; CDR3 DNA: TGTGCCAGCAGCACCTACAGGGGGTCAGAAGAAAAACTGTTTTTT
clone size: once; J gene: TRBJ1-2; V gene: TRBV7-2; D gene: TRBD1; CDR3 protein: CASSPQGADAYGYTF; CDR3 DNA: TGTGCCAGCAGCCCACAGGGGGCGGATGCCTATGGCTACACCTTC
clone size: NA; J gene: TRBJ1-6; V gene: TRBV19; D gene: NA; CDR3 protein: CASSLGAGQSPLHF; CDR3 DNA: TGTGCCAGTAGTCTCGGGGCAGGGCAATCACCCCTCCACTTT
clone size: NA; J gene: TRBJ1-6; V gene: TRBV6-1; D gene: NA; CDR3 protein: CASSEHISPYNSPLHF; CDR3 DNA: TGTGCCAGCAGTGAGCATATATCTCCGTATAATTCACCCCTCCACTTT
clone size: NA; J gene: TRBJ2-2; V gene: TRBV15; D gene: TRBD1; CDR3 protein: CATEHPGQGNTGELFF; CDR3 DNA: TGTGCCACCGAACACCCGGGACAGGGGAACACCGGGGAGCTGTTTTTT
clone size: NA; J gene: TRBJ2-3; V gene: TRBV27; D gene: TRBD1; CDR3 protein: CASSFTGGSDTQYF; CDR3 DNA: TGTGCCAGCAGTTTCACAGGGGGCTCAGATACGCAGTATTTT
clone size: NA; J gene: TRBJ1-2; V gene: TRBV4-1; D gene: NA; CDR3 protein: CASSQVYPGDLYGYTF; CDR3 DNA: TGCGCCAGCAGCCAAGTTTACCCGGGTGACTTATATGGCTACACCTTC
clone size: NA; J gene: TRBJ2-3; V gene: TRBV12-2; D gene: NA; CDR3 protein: CASRLDPGTSTDTQYF; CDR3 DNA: TGTGCAAGTCGCCTGGATCCCGGGACTAGCACAGATACGCAGTATTTT
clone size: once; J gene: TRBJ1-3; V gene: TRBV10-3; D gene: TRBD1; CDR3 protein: CAISVGQGTGNTIYF; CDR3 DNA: TGTGCCATCAGTGTAGGACAGGGAACTGGAAACACCATATATTTT
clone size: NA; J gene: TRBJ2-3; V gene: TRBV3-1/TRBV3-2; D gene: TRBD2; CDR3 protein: CASSPTGLAGRTTDTQYF; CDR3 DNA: TGTGCCAGCAGCCCAACCGGACTAGCGGGGCGGACCACAGATACGCAGTATTTT
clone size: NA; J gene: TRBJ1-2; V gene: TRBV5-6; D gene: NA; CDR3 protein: CASSQRRTLSFGGYTF; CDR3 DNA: TGTGCCAGCAGCCAGAGGAGGACACTCTCTTTCGGAGGCTACACCTTC
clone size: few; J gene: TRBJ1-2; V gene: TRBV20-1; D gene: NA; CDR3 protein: CSARGTYGYTF; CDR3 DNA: TGCAGTGCTAGAGGGACATATGGCTACACCTTC
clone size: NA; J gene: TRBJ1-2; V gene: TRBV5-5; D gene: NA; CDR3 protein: CASSLGSVFYGYTF; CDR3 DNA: TGTGCCAGCAGCTTGGGATCCGTTTTCTATGGCTACACCTTC
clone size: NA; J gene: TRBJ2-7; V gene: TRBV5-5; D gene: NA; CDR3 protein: CASSFADLSSYEQYF; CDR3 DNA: TGTGCCAGCAGCTTTGCGGACCTCAGCTCCTACGAGCAGTACTTC